Listed here are 15 T cell receptor beta chains from one sample, sequenced in a study of blood T cell repertoires in COVID-19. Clones were read by immunoSEQ multiplex PCR, and TCRdb kept only the in-frame ones, dropping some. Of about 97,000 clones in the sample, approximately 82% were seen once. Sequenced: peripheral blood. These receptor sequences come from a man in his 60s with active or convalescent COVID-19.

This chain uses TRBV28 with TRBJ1-3; maybe TRBD1 (5 bases). The V gene's germline CDR1 is MDHEN and CDR2 SYDVKM. The CDR3 is 15 amino acids. The V end was cut by 6 bases, the J end by 0 bases, with 12 bases between. The CDR3, as DNA: TGTGCCAGCAGACGGGACTCTAGCTCTGGAAACACCATATATTTT. Protein: CASRRDSSSGNTIYF.

This clone was recorded only once. CDR3 amino acids: CTSSPGLAGGPYNEQFF. The DNA for the CDR3 is TGCACCAGCAGCCCCGGACTAGCGGGAGGCCCCTACAATGAGCAGTTCTTC. V and J are TRBV1 and TRBJ2-1; the table names TRBD2, a call not compared with the DNA. TRBV1 is described as a pseudogene. There are 17 residues in the CDR3.

V gene TRBV2 combines with J gene TRBJ2-1; 8 bases are a match to TRBD1. There are 15 residues in the CDR3. V was clipped by 3 bases and J by 0 bases; unmatched bases: 1. CDR1 and CDR2 (germline): SNHLY, FYNNEI. CDR3 nucleotide sequence: TGTGCCAGCAGTGAGGACAGGGCCTCCTACAATGAGCAGTTCTTC. Amino acids: CASSEDRASYNEQFF.

This clone has a handful of counts. The rearrangement joins TRBV15 to TRBJ2-1; 13 nucleotides match TRBD2. J was trimmed by 9 bases and V by 3 bases; bases with no gene match: 5. The germline V gene encodes CDR1 LNHNV and CDR2 YYDKDF (reference sequence). The CDR3 is 15 residues long. The CDR3 loop reads CATSRVGLAGVEQFF. CDR3 coding DNA: TGTGCCACCAGCAGGGTAGGACTAGCGGGAGTTGAGCAGTTCTTC. Filled out from reference TRBV15 and TRBJ2-1, the complete variable domain reads DAMVIQNPRYQVTQFGKPVTLSCSQTLNHNVMYWYQQKSSQAPKLLFHYYDKDFNNEADTPDNFQSRRPNTSFCFLDIRSPGLGDTAMYLCATSRVGLAGVEQFFGPGTRLTVL.

The CDR3 loop reads CASSPDWDGYTF. CDR3 DNA: TGTGCCAGCAGTCCGGACTGGGATGGCTACACCTTC. V usage is TRBV2 and J usage is TRBJ1-2, with unresolved D. V dropped 5 bases and J dropped 6 bases, with 10 bases sitting between them. The CDR3 covers 12 residues. From germline, CDR1 is SNHLY and CDR2 FYNNEI. Full variable domain (outside the CDR3, taken from reference TRBV2 and TRBJ1-2): EPEVTQTPSHQVTQMGQEVILRCVPISNHLYFYWYRQILGQKVEFLVSFYNNEISEKSEIFDDQFSVERPDGSNFTLKIRSTKLEDSAMYFCASSPDWDGYTFGSGTRLTVV.

The V and J genes are TRBV24-1 and TRBJ1-4; 10 nucleotides agree with TRBD1. This CDR3 region has 16 residues. Germline V CDR1 and CDR2: KGHDR, SFDVKD. The V segment lost 2 bases and the J segment 7 bases; nucleotides outside the gene matches: 6. The CDR3 loop reads CATSDSRQGASEKLFF. CDR3 DNA sequence: TGTGCCACCAGTGATTCGAGACAGGGGGCGAGTGAAAAACTGTTTTTT.

A note on this clone: This CDR3 is also generated by other DNA sequences in the sample. The CDR3 sequence is CASSSGTGLEQFF. CDR3 DNA: TGTGCCAGCAGCTCAGGGACAGGCCTTGAGCAGTTCTTC. The chain is built from TRBV7-3 and TRBJ2-1; 8 positions agree with TRBD1. Unmatched junction bases numbered 5, after V lost 4 bases and J lost 9 bases. The CDR3 length is 13 residues. The germline V gene encodes CDR1 SGHTA and CDR2 FQGTGA.

This clone came up once. The CDR3 DNA reads as TGTGCCAGTAGTTTTTTCGAGCAAACTAATGAAAAACTGTTTTTT. Its protein product is CASSFFEQTNEKLFF. The chain recombines TRBV19 with TRBJ1-4, with no clear D. V lost 5 bases and J lost 1, with 11 bases in between. Germline lookup yields CDR1 LNHDA and CDR2 SQIVND (reference sequence). This CDR3 comprises 15 residues.

The chain joins TRBV18 to TRBJ1-5; D perhaps matches TRBD1 (5 bases). The CDR3 covers 15 residues. The germline CDR1 and CDR2 sequences are KGHSH and LQKENI. Trimming cost V 1 base and J 4 bases, with 11 bases left between them. The CDR3 here is CASSPLGGENQPQHF. CDR3 coding DNA: TGTGCCAGCTCACCACTAGGAGGGGAGAATCAGCCCCAGCATTTT.

This sequence joins TRBV5-1 and TRBJ2-7; 11 bases fit TRBD2. The V gene's germline CDR1 is SGHRS and CDR2 YFSETQ. This CDR3 is 13 amino acids long. The V gene end was trimmed by 5 bases and the J gene end by 4 bases; junction bases not matched to a gene: 2. Here the CDR3 reads CASRGTSGYEQYF. CDR3 nucleotides: TGCGCCAGCAGAGGGACTAGCGGTTACGAGCAGTACTTC.

The chain combines TRBV6-5 with TRBJ2-7; 9 nucleotides align to TRBD2. Unmatched junction bases numbered 10, after V lost 7 bases and J lost 3 bases. The CDR3 is 15 amino acids. CDR1 is MNHEY and CDR2 is SVGAGI in the germline V gene. CDR3: CASTRSGLASYEQYV. CDR3 sequence (DNA): TGTGCCAGCACTCGAAGTGGACTAGCGAGCTACGAGCAGTACGTC.

The V and J genes are TRBV5-4 and TRBJ2-1, with 7 bases lining up with TRBD1. With 7 bases clipped from V and 10 bases from J, the junction kept 11 bases outside the gene matches. The CDR3 length is 13 residues. Germline V gene sequence: CDR1 SGHNT, CDR2 YYREEE (reference sequence). CDR3 protein: CASLSPDRHEQFF. In DNA form, the CDR3 reads TGTGCCAGCCTAAGCCCGGACAGGCACGAGCAGTTCTTC.

This chain joins TRBV11-3 and TRBJ1-1; D not certain. The CDR3 sequence is 14 residues long. V dropped 5 bases and J dropped 3 bases, with 13 bases sitting between them. CDR1 and CDR2 (germline): SGHNT, YENEEA. The CDR3 reads CASSPRGHDTEAFF. The CDR3 coding sequence is TGTGCCAGCAGCCCACGAGGTCACGACACTGAAGCTTTCTTT.

The CDR3, as DNA: TGCGCCAGCAGGGGGACTAGCGGGAAACAGCAGTTCTTC. It codes for CASRGTSGKQQFF. The genes are TRBV5-1 and TRBJ2-1; the match to TRBD2 covers 13 bases. CDR1 is SGHRS and CDR2 is YFSETQ in the germline V gene. V lost 5 bases to trimming and J lost 11 bases; unmatched junction nucleotides: 4. The CDR3 is 13 amino acids.

This rearrangement joins TRBV5-8 to TRBJ1-2; D is unresolved. Trimming stripped 4 bases from V and 4 bases from J, with 11 bases between. CDR1 SGHTS and CDR2 YDEGEE come from the germline V gene. This CDR3 has 13 residues. The CDR3 DNA sequence: TGTGCCAGCAGCCCGATCCGGGGCTATGGCTACACCTTC. Amino acids: CASSPIRGYGYTF.